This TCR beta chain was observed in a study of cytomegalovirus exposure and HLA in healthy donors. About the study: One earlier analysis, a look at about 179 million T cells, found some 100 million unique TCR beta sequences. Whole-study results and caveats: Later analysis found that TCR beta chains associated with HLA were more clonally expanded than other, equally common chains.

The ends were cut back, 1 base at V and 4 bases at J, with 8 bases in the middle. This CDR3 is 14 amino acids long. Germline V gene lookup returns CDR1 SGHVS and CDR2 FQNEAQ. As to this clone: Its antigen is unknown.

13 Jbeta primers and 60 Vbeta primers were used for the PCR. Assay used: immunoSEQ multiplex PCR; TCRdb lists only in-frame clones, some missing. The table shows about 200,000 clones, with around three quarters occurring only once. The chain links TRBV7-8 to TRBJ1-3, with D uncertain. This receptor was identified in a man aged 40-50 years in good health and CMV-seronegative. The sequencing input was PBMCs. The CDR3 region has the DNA TGTGCCAGCAGCTTAGTTTCGCGGGGAAACACCATATATTTT. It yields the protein CASSLVSRGNTIYF.